The subject of this entry is one T cell receptor (beta chain). The antigen remains unidentified. The sample comes from a study of T cell repertoires and HLA-DP antigens. Study-level information: In vitro CD4+ alloreactivity was against HeLa-presented HLA-DP. Pre-culture CD4+ samples used 1,200 ng DNA versus approximately 0.2 ug for CD137+CD4+ sorts.

Notes on the study in general: Clones undetected before culture averaged 36.3% against one allele and around 50% against the other.

Pre-culture CD4+ samples were sequenced deeply, targeting 150,000 to 250,000 T cell genomes. The method was immunoSEQ multiplex PCR; TCRdb's version includes in-frame clones alone and lacks a portion of them. The data contain some 110,000 clones, about 91% of them singletons. V lost 3 bases and J lost 2; bases outside the gene matches: 12. The CDR3 runs to 17 residues. CDR1 and CDR2 (germline): MDHEN, SYDVKM. The chain joins TRBV28 to TRBJ2-7; TRBD2 matches at 8 bases. This TCR came from a woman aged 18 to 35 in good health and CMV-seronegative. Material: CD4+ T cells from PBMCs. The CDR3 here is CASSFQQSTSEPYEQYF. The CDR3 DNA reads as TGTGCCAGCAGTTTCCAGCAATCGACTAGCGAGCCCTACGAGCAGTACTTC.